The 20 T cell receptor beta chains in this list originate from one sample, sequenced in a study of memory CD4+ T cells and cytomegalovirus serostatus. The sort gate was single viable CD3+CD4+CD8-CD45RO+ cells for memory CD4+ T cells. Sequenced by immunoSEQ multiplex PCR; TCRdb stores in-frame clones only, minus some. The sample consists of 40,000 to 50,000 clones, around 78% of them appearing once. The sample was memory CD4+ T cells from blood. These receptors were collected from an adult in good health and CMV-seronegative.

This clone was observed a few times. In nucleotides, the CDR3 is TGTGCCAGCAGCCGCGACACGACAGGGGCAGGCACTGAAGCTTTCTTT. Its protein is CASSRDTTGAGTEAFF. The chain has TRBV7-2 and TRBJ1-1, with 8 bases identical to TRBD1. This CDR3 is built from 16 residues. The junction had 12 bases not matched to a gene; V was cut back by 5 bases and J by 4 bases. Germline lookup yields CDR1 SGHTA and CDR2 FQGNSA.

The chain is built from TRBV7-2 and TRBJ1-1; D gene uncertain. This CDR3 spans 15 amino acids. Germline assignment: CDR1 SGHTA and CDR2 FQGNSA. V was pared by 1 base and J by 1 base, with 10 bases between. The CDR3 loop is CASSLEGTSNTEAFF. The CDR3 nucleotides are TGTGCCAGCAGCTTAGAAGGTACCTCGAACACTGAAGCTTTCTTT.

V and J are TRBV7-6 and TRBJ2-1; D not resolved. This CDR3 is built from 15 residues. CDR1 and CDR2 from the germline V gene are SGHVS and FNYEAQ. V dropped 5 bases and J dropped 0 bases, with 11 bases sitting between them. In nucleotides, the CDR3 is TGTGCCAGCAGCCCCCCCCTCAGCTCCTACAATGAGCAGTTCTTC. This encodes CASSPPLSSYNEQFF.

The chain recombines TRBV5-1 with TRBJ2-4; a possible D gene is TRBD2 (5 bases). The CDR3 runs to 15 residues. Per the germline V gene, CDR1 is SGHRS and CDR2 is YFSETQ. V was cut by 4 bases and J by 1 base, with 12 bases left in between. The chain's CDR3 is CASSPGDFAKNIQYF. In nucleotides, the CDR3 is TGCGCCAGCAGCCCCGGGGATTTTGCCAAAAACATTCAGTACTTC.

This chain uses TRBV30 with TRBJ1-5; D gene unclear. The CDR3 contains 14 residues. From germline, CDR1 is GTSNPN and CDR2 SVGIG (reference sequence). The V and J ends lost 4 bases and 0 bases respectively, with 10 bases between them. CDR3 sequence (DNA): TGTGCCTGGACCCAAGGGATTAGCAATCAGCCCCAGCATTTT. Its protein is CAWTQGISNQPQHF. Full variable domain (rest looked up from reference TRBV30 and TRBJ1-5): SQTIHQWPATLVQPVGSPLSLECTVEGTSNPNLYWYRQAAGRGLQLLFYSVGIGQISSEVPQNLSASRPQDRQFILSSKKLLLSDSGFYLCAWTQGISNQPQHFGDGTRLSIL.

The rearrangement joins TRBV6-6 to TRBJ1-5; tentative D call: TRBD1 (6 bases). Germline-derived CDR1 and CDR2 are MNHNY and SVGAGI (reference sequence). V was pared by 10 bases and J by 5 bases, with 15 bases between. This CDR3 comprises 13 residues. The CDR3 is CATRTAGYQPQHF. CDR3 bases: TGTGCCACCCGGACAGCGGGCTATCAGCCCCAGCATTTT.

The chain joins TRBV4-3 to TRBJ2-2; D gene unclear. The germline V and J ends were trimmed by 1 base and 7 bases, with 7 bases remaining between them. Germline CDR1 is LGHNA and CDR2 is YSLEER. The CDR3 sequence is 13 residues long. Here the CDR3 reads CASSQADVGELFF. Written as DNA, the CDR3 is TGCGCCAGCAGCCAAGCGGACGTCGGGGAGCTGTTTTTT.

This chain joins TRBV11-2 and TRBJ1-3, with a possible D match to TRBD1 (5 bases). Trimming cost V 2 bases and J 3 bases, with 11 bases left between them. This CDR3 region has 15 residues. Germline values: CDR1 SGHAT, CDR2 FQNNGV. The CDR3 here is CASSLQGLSGNTIYF. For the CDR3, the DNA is TGTGCCAGCAGCTTACAGGGTTTGAGTGGAAACACCATATATTTT. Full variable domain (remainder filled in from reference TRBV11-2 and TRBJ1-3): EAGVAQSPRYKIIEKRQSVAFWCNPISGHATLYWYQQILGQGPKLLIQFQNNGVVDDSQLPKDRFSAERLKGVDSTLKIQPAKLEDSAVYLCASSLQGLSGNTIYFGEGSWLTVV.

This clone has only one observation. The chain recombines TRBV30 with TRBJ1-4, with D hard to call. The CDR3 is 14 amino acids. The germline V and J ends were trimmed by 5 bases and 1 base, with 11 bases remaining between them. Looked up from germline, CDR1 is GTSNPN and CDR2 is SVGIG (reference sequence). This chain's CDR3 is CAWAGFRTNEKLFF. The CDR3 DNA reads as TGTGCCTGGGCGGGTTTTCGAACTAATGAAAAACTGTTTTTT.

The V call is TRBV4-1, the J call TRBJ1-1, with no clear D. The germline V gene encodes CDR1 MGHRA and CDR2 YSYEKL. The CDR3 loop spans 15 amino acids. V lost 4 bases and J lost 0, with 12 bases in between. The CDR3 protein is CASSPGSNLNTEAFF. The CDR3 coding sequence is TGCGCCAGCAGCCCCGGGTCCAATCTGAACACTGAAGCTTTCTTT.

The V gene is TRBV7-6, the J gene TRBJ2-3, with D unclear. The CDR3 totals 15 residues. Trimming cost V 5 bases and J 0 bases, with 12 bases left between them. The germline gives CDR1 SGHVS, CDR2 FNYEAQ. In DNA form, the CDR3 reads TGTGCCAGCAGCCCCGGACGACCCAGCACAGATACGCAGTATTTT. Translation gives CASSPGRPSTDTQYF.

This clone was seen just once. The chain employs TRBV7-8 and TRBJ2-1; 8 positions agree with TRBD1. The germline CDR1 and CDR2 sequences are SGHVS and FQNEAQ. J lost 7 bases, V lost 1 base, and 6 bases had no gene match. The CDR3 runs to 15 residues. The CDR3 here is CASSLVRGQGNEQFF. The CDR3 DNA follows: TGTGCCAGCAGCTTAGTTCGCGGACAGGGTAATGAGCAGTTCTTC.

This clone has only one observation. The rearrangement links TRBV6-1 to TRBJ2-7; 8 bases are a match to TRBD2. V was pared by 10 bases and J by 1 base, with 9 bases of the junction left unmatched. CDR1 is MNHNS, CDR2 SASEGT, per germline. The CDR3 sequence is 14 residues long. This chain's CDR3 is CATLPREGSYEQYF. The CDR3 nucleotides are TGTGCCACCTTACCCCGGGAGGGGTCCTACGAGCAGTACTTC.

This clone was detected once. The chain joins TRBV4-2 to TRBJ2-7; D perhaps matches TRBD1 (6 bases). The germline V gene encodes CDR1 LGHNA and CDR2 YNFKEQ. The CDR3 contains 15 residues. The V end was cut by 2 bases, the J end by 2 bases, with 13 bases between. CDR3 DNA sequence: TGTGCCAGCAGCCAATCATGGGACATTACCTACGAGCAGTACTTC. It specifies CASSQSWDITYEQYF.

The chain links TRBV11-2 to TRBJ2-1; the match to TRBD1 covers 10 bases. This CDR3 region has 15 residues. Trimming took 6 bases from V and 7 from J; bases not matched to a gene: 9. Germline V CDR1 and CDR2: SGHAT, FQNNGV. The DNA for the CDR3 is TGTGCCAGCAGTATACGGGGACAGGGGATGAATGAGCAGTTCTTC. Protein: CASSIRGQGMNEQFF. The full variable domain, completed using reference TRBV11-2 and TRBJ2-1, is EAGVAQSPRYKIIEKRQSVAFWCNPISGHATLYWYQQILGQGPKLLIQFQNNGVVDDSQLPKDRFSAERLKGVDSTLKIQPAKLEDSAVYLCASSIRGQGMNEQFFGPGTRLTVL.

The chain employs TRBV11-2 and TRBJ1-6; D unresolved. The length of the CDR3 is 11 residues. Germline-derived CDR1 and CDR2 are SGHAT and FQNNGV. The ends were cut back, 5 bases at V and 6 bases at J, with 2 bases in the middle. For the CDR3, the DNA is TGTGCCAGCAGCCGTAATTCACCCCTCCACTTT. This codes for CASSRNSPLHF.

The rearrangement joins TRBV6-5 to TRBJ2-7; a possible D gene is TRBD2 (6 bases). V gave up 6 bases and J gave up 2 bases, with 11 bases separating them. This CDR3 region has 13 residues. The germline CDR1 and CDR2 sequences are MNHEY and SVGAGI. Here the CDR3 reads CASSRAGPYEQYF. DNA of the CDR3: TGTGCCAGCAGCAGAGCGGGCCCCTACGAGCAGTACTTC.

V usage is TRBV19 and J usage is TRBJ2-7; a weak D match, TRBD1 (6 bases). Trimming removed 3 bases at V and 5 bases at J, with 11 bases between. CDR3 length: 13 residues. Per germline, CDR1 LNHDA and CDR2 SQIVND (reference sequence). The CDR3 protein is CASSIRDIDEQYF. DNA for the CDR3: TGTGCCAGTAGTATCCGGGACATCGACGAGCAGTACTTC.

The CDR3 DNA follows: TGCGCCAGCAGCCAAAGCGCGGGACAGGTCGGAGATACGCAGTATTTT. Translated: CASSQSAGQVGDTQYF. J is TRBJ2-3 and V is TRBV4-3; 8 nucleotides match TRBD1. The V and J ends lost 2 bases and 5 bases, in that order; junction bases with no gene match: 9. CDR1 LGHNA and CDR2 YSLEER come from the germline V gene. This CDR3 region has 16 residues.

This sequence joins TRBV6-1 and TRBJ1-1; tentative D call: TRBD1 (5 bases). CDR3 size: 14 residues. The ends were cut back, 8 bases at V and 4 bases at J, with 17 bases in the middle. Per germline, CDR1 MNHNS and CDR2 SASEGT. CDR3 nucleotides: TGTGCCAGCGGACGAACACCCGGGGGCACTGAAGCTTTCTTT. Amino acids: CASGRTPGGTEAFF.